A selection of T cell receptor beta chains follows, all from one sample in a study of Graves' ophthalmopathy and Graves' hyperthyroidism. TCRdb reanalysed the multiplex PCR reads using MiXCR and keeps one entry per CDR3 protein. Among over a million distinct CDR3 sequences listed, about two fifths were seen once. The specimen sequenced was peripheral blood or thyroid tissue (not recorded which). These receptors were taken from an adult man with Graves' hyperthyroidism. Each CDR3 is given with its conserved first and last residue. D genes are given only for firm matches. The listing skips clone size in some rows; elsewhere it reads once, few, many or a size class.

CDR3 DNA	CDR3 protein	D gene	V gene	J gene	clone size
TGTGCCAGCTCTAGAGCGGGGTCGGCTCTGGCCCTCCACTTT	CASSRAGSALALHF	.	TRBV12-3/TRBV12-4	TRBJ1-6	many
TGTGCCACCAGCAGAGCCCGGGACACCTTCTATGGCTACACCTTC	CATSRARDTFYGYTF	.	TRBV15	TRBJ1-2	many
TGTGCCAGCAGTGACGGAGGACTAGCGGCCTACGAGCAGTACTTC	CASSDGGLAAYEQYF	TRBD2	TRBV2	TRBJ2-7	many
TGTGCCAGCAGCTTCGAACAGGGGACTAGCTACACCTTC	CASSFEQGTSYTF	TRBD1	TRBV5-6	TRBJ1-2	many
TGTGCCAGCAGCTTATCTGGGATGGGTGAAAAACTGTTTTTT	CASSLSGMGEKLFF	.	TRBV5-1	TRBJ1-4	.
TGTGCCAGCAGCTCACGTCTAGCGGGGATCTACGAGCAGTACTTC	CASSSRLAGIYEQYF	TRBD2	TRBV5-4	TRBJ2-7	few
TGCGCCAGCAGCTTGGAGGGACAGGGCTACGAGCAGTACTTC	CASSLEGQGYEQYF	TRBD1	TRBV7-9	TRBJ2-7	many
TGCGCCAGCAGCCAAGGGGCAGAGCATCTTTCTATCTACACCTTC	CASSQGAEHLSIYTF	.	TRBV4-1	TRBJ1-2	.
TGTGCCAGCCCTCCGGGCCCCGAGGCAGGAGCTCAAGAGACCCAGTACTTC	CASPPGPEAGAQETQYF	.	TRBV19	TRBJ2-5	.
TGTGCCATCAGTGTAGGCGAGGGGATAATGGAGACCCAGTACTTC	CAISVGEGIMETQYF	.	TRBV10-3	TRBJ2-5	.
TGTGCCAGTAGTAAGAGGGACCCCTACGAGCAGTACTTC	CASSKRDPYEQYF	.	TRBV19	TRBJ2-7	many
TGTGCCAGCAGCTCCGGGGCTGGCTCTGGAAACACCATATATTTT	CASSSGAGSGNTIYF	.	TRBV7-2	TRBJ1-3	many
TGTGCCAGCAGCTTTGCCCCTCAACCTTATAATTCACCCCTCCACTTT	CASSFAPQPYNSPLHF	.	TRBV5-5	TRBJ1-6	.
TGCGCCAGCAGTGACTCCGGGCTTGGGTACGAGCAGTACTTC	CASSDSGLGYEQYF	.	TRBV10-2	TRBJ2-7	.
TGTGCCAGCAGTTACTCCGCTTTCACCGGGGAGCTGTTTTTT	CASSYSAFTGELFF	.	TRBV2	TRBJ2-2	.
TGCGCCAGCAGAACGGAGGCATATGGCTACACCTTC	CASRTEAYGYTF	.	TRBV5-1	TRBJ1-2	many
TGCAGCTTGAAGGCAGGGGGAATTTACGAGCAGTACTTC	CSLKAGGIYEQYF	TRBD1	TRBV29-1	TRBJ2-7	.
TGTGCCAGCAGCTCGACAGGGCTGAACACTGAAGCTTTCTTT	CASSSTGLNTEAFF	TRBD1	TRBV7-9	TRBJ1-1	many
TGTGCCATCAGTGAGTCGAAAGGCCAGGGAGCAACTAATGAAAAACTGTTTTTT	CAISESKGQGATNEKLFF	.	TRBV10-3	TRBJ1-4	.
TGTGCCAGCAGTTACCCCTTGGAGACCCAGTACTTC	CASSYPLETQYF	.	TRBV6-5	TRBJ2-5	.
TGTGCCAGCAGTTTCCGCCGGGCAGTGCCGAACTATGGCTACACCTTC	CASSFRRAVPNYGYTF	.	TRBV28	TRBJ1-2	.
TGTGCCAGCAGCGCCGGCGGGGGGCCCACCGGGGAGCTGTTTTTT	CASSAGGGPTGELFF	TRBD2	TRBV9	TRBJ2-2	.
TGTGCCGCCTCTCCGGGGGGTGATGGCTACACCTTC	CAASPGGDGYTF	.	TRBV7-9	TRBJ1-2	many
TGTGCCAGCAGCCGGTGGGAGGAGAACACTGAAGCTTTCTTT	CASSRWEENTEAFF	.	TRBV7-9	TRBJ1-1	few
TGTGCCAGTAGGCCGGGACAGATCTTCTATGGCTACACCTTC	CASRPGQIFYGYTF	TRBD1	TRBV19	TRBJ1-2	many
TGTGCCAGCAGCTTAGAGATCCTTAAGAACACTGAAGCTTTCTTT	CASSLEILKNTEAFF	.	TRBV7-9	TRBJ1-1	many
TGTGCCATCGCGGGATACGGTTACGAGCAGTACTTC	CAIAGYGYEQYF	.	TRBV10-3	TRBJ2-7	.
TGTGCCATGGGAGCGGGAGTAAGGTACGAGCAGTACTTC	CAMGAGVRYEQYF	TRBD2	TRBV10-3	TRBJ2-7	few
TGCAGTGCTAGCCAAGAAGGCCAGGGCAATCAGCCCCAGCATTTT	CSASQEGQGNQPQHF	.	TRBV20-1	TRBJ1-5	.
TGTGCCATCGGTGCCATGAGGGATTCACCCCTCCACTTT	CAIGAMRDSPLHF	.	TRBV10-3	TRBJ1-6	many
TGCAGCGTCTTGGGACTAGCGGGCTACGAGCAGTACTTC	CSVLGLAGYEQYF	TRBD2	TRBV29-1	TRBJ2-7	few
TGCGCCAGCAGCCAACAGGGGGGCCTTAATCAGCCCCAGCATTTT	CASSQQGGLNQPQHF	TRBD1	TRBV4-3	TRBJ1-5	few
TGCAGCGTTGGAAGGGGAGCTACCAACGTCCTGACTTTC	CSVGRGATNVLTF	.	TRBV29-1	TRBJ2-6	once
TGTGCCACCAGTGATTTTACGGAGCCCCATAGCACAGATACGCAGTATTTT	CATSDFTEPHSTDTQYF	.	TRBV24-1	TRBJ2-3	.
TGTGCCAGTAGTCCCGGGGAGCTCTCTGGCTACACCTTC	CASSPGELSGYTF	.	TRBV19	TRBJ1-2	many
TGTGCCAGCACTCCCGGAGGAGGGCGGGACGAGCAGTACTTC	CASTPGGGRDEQYF	.	TRBV6-2/TRBV6-3	TRBJ2-7	.
TGTGCCAGCAGCCCGACCACTAGCGGGAGGCGATGGGAGACCCAGTACTTC	CASSPTTSGRRWETQYF	TRBD2	TRBV7-9	TRBJ2-5	many
TGTGCCAGCAGCCCCACCTTTTGGGCCGGGGAGCTGTTTTTT	CASSPTFWAGELFF	.	TRBV7-2	TRBJ2-2	many
TGCGCCAGCAGTGCCGGACTAGCGGGTTTCTACGAGCAGTACTTC	CASSAGLAGFYEQYF	TRBD2	TRBV10-2	TRBJ2-7	few
TGTGCCAGCAGCAATTACGGGGGCAGGATCTCTGGAAACACCATATATTTT	CASSNYGGRISGNTIYF	.	TRBV7-9	TRBJ1-3	many